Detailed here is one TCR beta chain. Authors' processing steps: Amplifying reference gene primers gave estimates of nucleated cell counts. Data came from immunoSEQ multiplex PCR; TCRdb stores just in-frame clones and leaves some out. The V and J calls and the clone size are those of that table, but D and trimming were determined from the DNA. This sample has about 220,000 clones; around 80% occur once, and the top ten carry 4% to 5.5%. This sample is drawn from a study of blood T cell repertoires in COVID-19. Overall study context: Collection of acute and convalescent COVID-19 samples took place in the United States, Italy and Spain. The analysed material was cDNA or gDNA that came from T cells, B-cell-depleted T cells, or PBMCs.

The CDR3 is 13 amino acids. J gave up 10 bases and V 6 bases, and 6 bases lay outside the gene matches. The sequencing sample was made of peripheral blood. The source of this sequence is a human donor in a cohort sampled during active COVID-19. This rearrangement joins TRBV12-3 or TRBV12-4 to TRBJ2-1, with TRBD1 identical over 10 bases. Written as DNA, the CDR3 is TGTGCCAGCAGGCCCGACAGGGGGCAAGAGCAGTTCTTC. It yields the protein CASRPDRGQEQFF.